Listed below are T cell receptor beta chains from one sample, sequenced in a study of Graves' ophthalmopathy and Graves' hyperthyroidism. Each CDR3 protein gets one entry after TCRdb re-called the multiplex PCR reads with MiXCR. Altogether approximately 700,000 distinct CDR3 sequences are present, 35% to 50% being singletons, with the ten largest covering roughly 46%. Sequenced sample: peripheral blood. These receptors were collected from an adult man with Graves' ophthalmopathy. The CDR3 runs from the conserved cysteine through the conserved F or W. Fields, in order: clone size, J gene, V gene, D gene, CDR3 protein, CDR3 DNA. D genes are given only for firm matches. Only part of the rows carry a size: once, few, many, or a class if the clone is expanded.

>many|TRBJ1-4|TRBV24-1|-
CATSDPSKTTNEKLFF
TGTGCCACCAGTGATCCGTCCAAGACAACTAATGAAAAACTGTTTTTT
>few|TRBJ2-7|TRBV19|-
CASSIFEGYEQYF
TGTGCCAGTAGTATTTTCGAGGGCTACGAGCAGTACTTC
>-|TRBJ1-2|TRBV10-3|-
CASSYGGENYGYTF
TGTGCCAGCAGTTACGGGGGGGAGAACTATGGCTACACCTTC
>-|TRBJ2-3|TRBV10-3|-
CAISEGGAYTDTQYF
TGTGCCATCAGTGAGGGGGGGGCCTACACAGATACGCAGTATTTT
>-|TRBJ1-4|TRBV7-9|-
CASSPRERLAGEKLFF
TGTGCCAGCAGCCCACGCGAAAGACTAGCGGGAGAAAAACTGTTTTTT
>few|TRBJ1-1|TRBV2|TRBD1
CASSLRGRITEAFF
TGTGCCAGCAGTTTAAGGGGGCGCATCACTGAAGCTTTCTTT
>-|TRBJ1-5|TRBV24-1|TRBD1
CATSDGDREVQPQHF
TGTGCCACCAGTGATGGGGACAGGGAGGTTCAGCCCCAGCATTTT
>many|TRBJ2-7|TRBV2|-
CASSPRAQGGQYF
TGTGCCAGCAGCCCAAGGGCACAGGGAGGGCAGTACTTC
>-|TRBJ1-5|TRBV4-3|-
CASSQDGFQPQHF
TGCGCCAGCAGCCAAGACGGGTTTCAGCCCCAGCATTTT
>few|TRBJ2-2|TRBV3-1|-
CASSQQQGRLFF
TGTGCCAGCAGCCAACAGCAGGGACGGCTGTTTTTT
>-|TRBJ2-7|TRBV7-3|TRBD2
CASSAIHRLAGVEGYEQYF
TGTGCCAGCAGCGCGATCCACCGACTAGCGGGAGTGGAAGGGTACGAGCAGTACTTC
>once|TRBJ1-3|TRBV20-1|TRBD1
CSAREPGTGQNTIYF
TGCAGTGCTAGAGAACCCGGGACAGGGCAGAACACCATATATTTT
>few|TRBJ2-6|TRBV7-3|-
CASSPSSGANVPTF
TGTGCCAGCAGCCCGAGCTCTGGGGCCAACGTCCCGACTTTC
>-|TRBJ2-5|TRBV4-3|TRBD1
CASALGGNQETQYF
TGCGCCAGCGCGTTAGGGGGCAATCAAGAGACCCAGTACTTC
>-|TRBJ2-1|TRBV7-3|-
CASSTRRADHNEQFF
TGTGCCAGCAGCACTCGGAGGGCCGACCACAATGAGCAGTTCTTC
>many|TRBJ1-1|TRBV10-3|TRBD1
CAITRTGGTEAFF
TGTGCCATCACCAGGACAGGGGGCACTGAAGCTTTCTTT